This section outlines one T cell receptor (beta chain) sequence together with its context. Its antigen is currently unknown. This record belongs to a study of T cell responses to AZD1222 COVID-19 vaccine. Notes on the study in general: AZD1222 recipients seropositive at baseline numbered only 5 or 6. Females made up more of the donors, who were largely white British, and clonal diversity may have come out too low. Spike-wide vaccine-associated CD4 TCRs dominated at 160-218 and 743-854.

Trimming took 3 bases from V and 8 from J, leaving 16 bases between them. This CDR3 comprises 15 residues. Per the germline V gene, CDR1 is MNHEY and CDR2 is SMNVEV (reference sequence). TCRdb's copy holds only in-frame clones and misses some; the assay was immunoSEQ multiplex PCR. This sample has approximately 150,000 clones, with around 90% found just once. The source is an adult who received the MenACWY meningococcal vaccine as a control. The material was peripheral blood, obtained 28 days after the second dose of the MenACWY control vaccine. The rearrangement links TRBV27 to TRBJ1-4; tentative D call: TRBD1 (6 bases). As DNA, the CDR3 is TGTGCCAGCAGTTTTTTTGGGGGGCGCGACGAAAAACTGTTTTTT. Translating it yields CASSFFGGRDEKLFF.